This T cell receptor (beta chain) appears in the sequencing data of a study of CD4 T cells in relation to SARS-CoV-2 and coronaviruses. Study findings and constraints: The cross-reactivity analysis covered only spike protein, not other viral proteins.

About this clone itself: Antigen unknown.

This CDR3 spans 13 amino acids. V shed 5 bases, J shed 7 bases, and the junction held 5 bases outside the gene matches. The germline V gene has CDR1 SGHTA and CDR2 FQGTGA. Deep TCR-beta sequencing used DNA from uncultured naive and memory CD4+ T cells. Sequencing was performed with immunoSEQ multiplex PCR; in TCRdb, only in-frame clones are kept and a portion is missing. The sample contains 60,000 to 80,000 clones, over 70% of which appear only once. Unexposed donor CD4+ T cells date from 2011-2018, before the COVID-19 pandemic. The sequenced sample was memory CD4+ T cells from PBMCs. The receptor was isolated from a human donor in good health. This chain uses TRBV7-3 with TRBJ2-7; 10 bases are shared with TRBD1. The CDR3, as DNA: TGTGCCAGCAGCCCCTGGGACAGGGGTGAGCAGTACTTC. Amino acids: CASSPWDRGEQYF.